This passage covers 21 T cell receptor beta chains from one sample sequenced in a study of shared clonotypes between healthy human individuals. Clones were sequenced by immunoSEQ multiplex PCR, and TCRdb holds only the in-frame ones, with some missing. This sample yields about 820,000 clones, of which 85% to 95% are seen a single time; under 30% belongs to the top ten. Naivety among CD8 cells was defined by CD45RO negativity and positive CCR7 selection, thereby excluding terminally differentiated effector memory CD45RA+ cells. Source material: naive CD8+ T cells sorted from blood. These TCRs come from a young man in good health.

The rearrangement joins TRBV27 to TRBJ1-1; 7 bases align to TRBD1. Germline CDR1 is MNHEY and CDR2 is SMNVEV (reference sequence). V lost 4 bases and J lost 11; bases outside the gene matches: 13. The CDR3 spans 14 residues. CDR3 amino acids: CASSSPTGKNEAFF. Here the CDR3 DNA reads TGTGCCAGCAGTTCCCCGACAGGGAAGAATGAGGCTTTCTTT.

This chain's CDR3 is CASSLGDKNIQYF. In DNA, the CDR3 is TGTGCCAGCAGTCTAGGGGACAAAAACATTCAGTACTTC. The rearrangement links TRBV27 to TRBJ2-4; TRBD1 might be the D (5 bases). Germline V gives CDR1 MNHEY, CDR2 SMNVEV (reference sequence). Trimming left V 5 bases short and J 3 bases short, with 8 bases between. This CDR3 spans 13 amino acids.

The rearrangement joins TRBV27 to TRBJ2-3; D remains ambiguous. The CDR3 is 14 residues long. The germline gives CDR1 MNHEY, CDR2 SMNVEV (reference sequence). Trimming cost V 7 bases and J 1 base, with 12 bases left between them. Here the CDR3 DNA reads TGTGCCAGCAATCGGGTTGAGGGCACAGATACGCAGTATTTT. Encoded protein: CASNRVEGTDTQYF.

This clone was counted a single time. The J gene is TRBJ2-7, the V gene TRBV2; D is unclear. Trimming removed 2 bases from V and 6 bases from J, with 5 bases in between. Germline V gene lookup returns CDR1 SNHLY and CDR2 FYNNEI. This CDR3 comprises 11 residues. The CDR3 DNA reads TGTGCCAGCAGTGAAAGAAGCGAGCAGTACTTC. Protein: CASSERSEQYF.

This clone was seen only once. The chain carries TRBV5-4 and TRBJ2-7, with TRBD1 identical over 7 bases. The CDR3 is 15 residues long. Germline lookup yields CDR1 SGHNT and CDR2 YYREEE (reference sequence). The trim removed 2 bases at V and 0 bases at J, leaving 5 bases unmatched. The CDR3 bases are TGTGCCAGCAGCTTAGATCGGGACAGCTCCTACGAGCAGTACTTC. It is translated as CASSLDRDSSYEQYF.

CDR3 DNA sequence: TGTGCCAGCAGCCCGAGCCGGCTAGAGGCCGAGACCCAGTACTTC. This encodes CASSPSRLEAETQYF. The chain links TRBV11-3 to TRBJ2-5; D gene uncertain. Germline V CDR1 and CDR2: SGHNT, YENEEA. V shed 5 bases and J shed 5 bases, with 18 bases lying between them. The CDR3 runs to 15 residues.

Notes on this clone: Additional DNA sequences in this sample encode the identical CDR3. V is TRBV27 and J is TRBJ2-7; the match to TRBD2 covers 11 bases. The CDR3 loop spans 16 amino acids. Germline CDR1 is MNHEY and CDR2 is SMNVEV (reference sequence). Unmatched junction bases numbered 1, after V lost 0 bases and J lost 0 bases. Written as DNA, the CDR3 is TGTGCCAGCAGTTTATCTACTAGCGGGAGCTCCTACGAGCAGTACTTC. Its protein product is CASSLSTSGSSYEQYF.

DNA for the CDR3: TGTGCCAGCAGTTACGGGGTGGACACCGGGGAGCTGTTTTTT. It yields the protein CASSYGVDTGELFF. V and J are TRBV27 and TRBJ2-2, with D maybe TRBD2 (5 bases). CDR1 is MNHEY, CDR2 SMNVEV, per germline (reference sequence). V was clipped by 4 bases and J by 3 bases, with 9 bases between them. This CDR3 has 14 residues.

On this clone itself: Other DNA sequences in the same sample also yield this CDR3. This sequence joins TRBV27 and TRBJ2-1; 12 bases are shared with TRBD2. V gave up 2 bases and J gave up 4 bases; unmatched junction bases: 3. CDR1 is MNHEY, CDR2 SMNVEV, per germline (reference sequence). The CDR3 covers 16 residues. CDR3 nucleotide sequence: TGTGCCAGCAGTTTAGGACTAGCGGGAACATACAATGAGCAGTTCTTC. As protein: CASSLGLAGTYNEQFF.

The chain joins TRBV28 to TRBJ2-2; D is ambiguous. Trimming left V 2 bases short and J 5 bases short, with 12 bases between. The germline CDR1 and CDR2 sequences are MDHEN and SYDVKM. The CDR3 sequence is 15 residues long. CDR3 in DNA: TGTGCCAGCAGTTTAGAGGCCAGCAAGACCGGGGAGCTGTTTTTT. Translation gives CASSLEASKTGELFF.

This chain connects TRBV7-8 to TRBJ2-3; maybe TRBD2 (7 bases). The germline V gene encodes CDR1 SGHVS and CDR2 FQNEAQ. Trimming stripped 5 bases from V and 6 bases from J, with 18 bases between. The CDR3 spans 15 residues. In nucleotides, the CDR3 is TGTGCCAGCAGCCCAATAATAGGGGGGGCTGATACGCAGTATTTT. This sequence encodes CASSPIIGGADTQYF.

The gene calls are TRBV5-5 and TRBJ1-2, with 9 bases identical to TRBD1. J was trimmed by 7 bases and V by 4 bases; bases with no gene match: 8. The germline CDR1 and CDR2 sequences are SGHKS and YYEKEE (reference sequence). There are 14 residues in the CDR3. Here the CDR3 DNA reads TGTGCCAGCAGCACGGGACAGGGAGCGGCTGGCTACACCTTC. The encoded protein is CASSTGQGAAGYTF.

The J gene is TRBJ1-5, the V gene TRBV15, with D tentatively TRBD1 (6 bases). Trimming shortened V by 4 bases and J by 5 bases, and 18 bases separated the two germline ends. There are 16 residues in the CDR3. Germline loops: CDR1 LNHNV, CDR2 YYDKDF (reference sequence). This CDR3 reads CATSTYKTGGYQPQHF. Written as DNA, the CDR3 is TGTGCCACCAGCACATATAAGACAGGAGGATATCAGCCCCAGCATTTT.

The chain links TRBV30 to TRBJ2-1; 7 bases are shared with TRBD1. V shed 1 base and J 8 bases; nucleotides not matched to a gene: 8. The CDR3 loop spans 14 amino acids. The germline CDR1 and CDR2 sequences are GTSNPN and SVGIG (reference sequence). The CDR3 loop is CAWSERGRGHEQFF. CDR3 DNA sequence: TGTGCCTGGAGTGAGAGAGGTAGGGGGCATGAGCAGTTCTTC.

This chain uses TRBV19 with TRBJ1-2; possible D gene TRBD1, 6 bases. The V and J ends lost 4 bases and 6 bases respectively, with 9 bases between them. Germline CDR1 and CDR2: LNHDA and SQIVND (reference sequence). The CDR3 consists of 12 residues. CDR3 bases: TGTGCCAGTAGTAGGGGGGCGAATGGCTACACCTTC. Protein sequence: CASSRGANGYTF.

This chain uses TRBV5-4 with TRBJ2-5, with D perhaps TRBD1 (5 bases). V gave up 3 bases and J gave up 2 bases, with 11 bases separating them. From germline, CDR1 is SGHNT and CDR2 YYREEE (reference sequence). CDR3 size: 14 residues. The CDR3 protein is CASSSDRNQETQYF. In nucleotides, the CDR3 is TGTGCCAGCAGCTCTGACAGAAATCAAGAGACCCAGTACTTC.

The rearrangement joins TRBV7-2 to TRBJ2-1, with 10 bases lining up with TRBD2. Germline lookup yields CDR1 SGHTA and CDR2 FQGNSA. This CDR3 comprises 17 residues. J was trimmed by 9 bases and V by 2 bases; bases with no gene match: 13. CDR3 bases: TGTGCCAGCAGCTTAAAATTAGTAGCGGGAGGTTCCTCTGAGCAGTTCTTC. Encoded protein: CASSLKLVAGGSSEQFF.

This chain links TRBV7-9 with TRBJ2-2, with D perhaps given as TRBD1 or TRBD2 (5 bases each). The CDR3 extends over 15 amino acids. CDR1 SEHNR and CDR2 FQNEAQ come from the germline V gene (reference sequence). V lost 0 bases, J lost 3 bases, and 8 bases lay in between. CDR3 loop: CASSLARDHTGELFF. DNA of the CDR3: TGTGCCAGCAGCTTAGCCCGGGACCACACCGGGGAGCTGTTTTTT.

CDR3 sequence reads: CAGVPSYNEQFF. DNA for the CDR3: TGTGCGGGGGTGCCATCCTACAATGAGCAGTTCTTC. V gene TRBV6-5 combines with J gene TRBJ2-1; D may correspond to TRBD1 or TRBD2 (5 bases each). The CDR3 is made up of 12 amino acids. CDR1 and CDR2 from the germline V gene are MNHEY and SVGAGI.

CDR3 region: CASSLVSLLAGGPDTQYF. The CDR3 region has the DNA TGTGCCAGCAGCTTAGTATCCCTCCTAGCGGGGGGCCCAGATACGCAGTATTTT. This sequence joins TRBV11-2 and TRBJ2-3; 11 bases match TRBD2. Germline CDR1 reads SGHAT; CDR2 reads FQNNGV. Trimming removed 1 base from V and 4 bases from J; junction bases left unmatched: 10. The length of the CDR3 is 18 residues.

The chain links TRBV29-1 to TRBJ2-3; possibly TRBD2 for D (5 bases). Deletions cut 6 bases from V and 4 bases from J, with 20 bases between. This CDR3 is 15 amino acids long. Per the germline V gene, CDR1 is SQVTM and CDR2 is ANQGSEA. The CDR3 here is CSVSTFGRGPDTQYF. CDR3 nucleotide sequence: TGCAGCGTGAGTACATTCGGACGGGGTCCAGATACGCAGTATTTT.